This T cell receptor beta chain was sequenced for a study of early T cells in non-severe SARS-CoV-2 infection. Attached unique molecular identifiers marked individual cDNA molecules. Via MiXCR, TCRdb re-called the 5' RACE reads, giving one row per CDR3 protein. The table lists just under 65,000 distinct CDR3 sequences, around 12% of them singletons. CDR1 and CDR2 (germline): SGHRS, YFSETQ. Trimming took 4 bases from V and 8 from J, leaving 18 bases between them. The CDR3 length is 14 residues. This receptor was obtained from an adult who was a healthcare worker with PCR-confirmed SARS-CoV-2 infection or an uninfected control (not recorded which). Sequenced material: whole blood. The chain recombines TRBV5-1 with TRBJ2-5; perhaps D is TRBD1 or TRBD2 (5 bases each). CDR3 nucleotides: TGCGCCAGCAGCGCGGACTCACCGTGGGGCACCCAGTACTTC. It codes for CASSADSPWGTQYF.